Below, one T cell receptor (beta chain) is given with its context. Its antigen is still unknown. A much bigger clone sits one base away, suggesting this may be a read error. This specimen comes from a study of identical twins' blood T cells. Per the germline V gene, CDR1 is MDHEN and CDR2 is SYDVKM. This CDR3 comprises 15 residues. Study-level results: Out-of-frame TCRbeta clonotypes reportedly had markedly more similar V usage in twins than unrelated donors.

TCRdb processed the 5' RACE reads anew with MiXCR; each CDR3 protein has one entry. The table includes 300,000 to 450,000 distinct CDR3 sequences, under 30% detected once. The chain carries TRBV28 and TRBJ1-5; a possible D gene is TRBD1 (6 bases). The receptor was isolated from a woman between 18 and 49 years old in good health. Material: PBMCs. CDR3 bases: TGTGCCTGCAGTTCGGACAGACATAGCAATCAGCCCCAGCATTTT. Protein: CACSSDRHSNQPQHF.